This T cell receptor beta chain was sequenced in a study of cytomegalovirus exposure and HLA in healthy donors. Broader study findings: The later analysis indicated that the majority of CMV-associated TCR beta chains appeared HLA-restricted. Rare sequences made up most TCRs, while some public TCRs were found in many donors. Researchers catalogued approximately 170 TCR beta chains as cytomegalovirus-associated.

A multiplex PCR was run with 60 Vbeta primers and 13 Jbeta primers. Sequenced by immunoSEQ multiplex PCR; TCRdb stores in-frame clones only, minus some. The sample's table shows approximately 200,000 clones. V lost 7 bases to trimming and J lost 2 bases, with 30 bases between them. The CDR3 totals 21 residues. The germline V gene has CDR1 WNHNN and CDR2 SYGVQD (reference sequence). Concerning this clone: Its target is unknown.

What was sequenced was PBMCs. This TCR came from a boy aged 5-17 years in good health and CMV-seronegative. The chain joins TRBV10-1 to TRBJ2-6, with D possibly TRBD1 on 8 matching bases. The CDR3 coding sequence is TGCGCCAGCATCCCGAGGGAGGGGTGGACAGGGAAGTCACCTGGGGCCAACGTCCTGACTTTC. Translated: CASIPREGWTGKSPGANVLTF.